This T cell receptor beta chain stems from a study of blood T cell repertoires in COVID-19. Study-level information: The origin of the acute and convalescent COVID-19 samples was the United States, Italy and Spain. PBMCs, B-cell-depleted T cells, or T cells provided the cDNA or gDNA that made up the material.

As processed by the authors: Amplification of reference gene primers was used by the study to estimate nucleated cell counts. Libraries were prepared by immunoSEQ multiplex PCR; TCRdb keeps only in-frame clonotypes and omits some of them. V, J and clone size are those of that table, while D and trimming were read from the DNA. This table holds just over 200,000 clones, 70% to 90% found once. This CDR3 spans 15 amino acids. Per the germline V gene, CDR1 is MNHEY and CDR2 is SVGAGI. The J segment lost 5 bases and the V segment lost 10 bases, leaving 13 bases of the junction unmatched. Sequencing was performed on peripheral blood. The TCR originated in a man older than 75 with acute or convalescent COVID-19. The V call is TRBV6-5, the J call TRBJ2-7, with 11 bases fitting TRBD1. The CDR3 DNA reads TGTGCCACCTCGGGGGGACAGGGGGTAACCAACGAGCAGTACTTC. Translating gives CATSGGQGVTNEQYF.